This T cell receptor (beta chain) appears in the sequencing data of a study of T cells in Graves' hyperthyroidism and ophthalmopathy. Amplification of TCR beta CDR3 regions used RNA as the template. Carried out on the TCR CDR3, a first-round RT-PCR used the HTBI primer set. TCRdb redid the calling of the multiplex PCR reads with MiXCR, one entry per CDR3 protein. The profile shows some 400,000 distinct CDR3 sequences, approximately 15% of them singletons. This clonotype was detected many times. This CDR3 has 14 amino acids. CDR1 is MDHEN and CDR2 is SYDVKM in the germline V gene. V lost 6 bases, J lost 2 bases, and 14 bases lay in between.

The V gene is TRBV28, the J gene TRBJ2-7; no reliable D call. This clonotype was obtained from a woman aged 60-75 years with Graves' hyperthyroidism. Sequencing input: blood. The CDR3 coding sequence is TGTGCCAGCAGGAAGCGATTTGGCACCTACGAGCAGTACTTC. It yields the protein CASRKRFGTYEQYF. The whole variable domain, filled in from reference TRBV28 and TRBJ2-7, reads DVKVTQSSRYLVKRTGEKVFLECVQDMDHENMFWYRQDPGLGLRLIYFSYDVKMKEKGDIPEGYSVSREKKERFSLILESASTNQTSMYLCASRKRFGTYEQYFGPGTRLTVT.